This T cell receptor beta chain is from a study of blood T cell repertoires in COVID-19. Across the whole study: Italy, Spain and the United States were the sources of the convalescent and acute COVID-19 samples.

V gave up 8 bases and J gave up 8 bases, with 15 bases separating them. There are 13 residues in the CDR3. Germline V lookup: CDR1 LGHDT, CDR2 YNNKEL (reference sequence). The table came from immunoSEQ multiplex PCR; TCRdb's copy has only in-frame clones and leaves some out. The table includes under 130,000 clones, about three quarters detected once. The sequence was obtained from an elderly man with acute or convalescent COVID-19. J is TRBJ1-4 and V is TRBV3-1 (or the pseudogene TRBV3-2); no clear D. The sequenced material came from peripheral blood. The CDR3, as DNA: TGTGCCAGCCTGGGCGATCCCAGGGAAAAACTGTTTTTT. Its protein is CASLGDPREKLFF.